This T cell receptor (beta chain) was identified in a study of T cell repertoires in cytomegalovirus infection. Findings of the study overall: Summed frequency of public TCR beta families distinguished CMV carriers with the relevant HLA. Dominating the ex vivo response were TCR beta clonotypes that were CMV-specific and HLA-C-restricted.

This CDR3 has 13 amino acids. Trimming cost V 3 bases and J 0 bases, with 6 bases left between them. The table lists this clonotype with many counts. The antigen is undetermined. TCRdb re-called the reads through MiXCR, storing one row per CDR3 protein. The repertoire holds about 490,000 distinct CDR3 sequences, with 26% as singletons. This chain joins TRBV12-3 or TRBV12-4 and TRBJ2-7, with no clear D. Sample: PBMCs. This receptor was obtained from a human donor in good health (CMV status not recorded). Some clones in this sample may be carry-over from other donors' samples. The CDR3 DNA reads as TGTGCCAGCAGTTTTACGGGCTCCTACGAGCAGTACTTC. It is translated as CASSFTGSYEQYF.